The 25 T cell receptor beta chains listed next were all sequenced from one sample in a study of Tregs in tolerant kidney transplant recipients (dated by TCRdb to between 2017 and 2020). Per the publication, the time point label means: 6 months after combined kidney and bone marrow transplant. The transplants used related donors with nonmyeloablative bone marrow transplantation, and mixed chimerism in the human trials was transient. The library was prepared using the immunoSEQ multiplex PCR assay. TCRdb took this table from immuneACCESS and kept in-frame rearrangements with V and J called. Such tables lack part of the clones; where checked against another copy, unresolved V genes explain under half of the gap, and the rest is unexplained. Counted in this sample were about 22,000 clones; roughly 80% of them appeared once. The ten largest clones add up to about 23% of the sample. Specimen: CD8+ T cells from blood (PBMCs), collected 6 months after the transplant. These TCRs come from a human patient who received a combined kidney and bone marrow transplant. After a transplant, some of the T cells may come from the graft donor.

The J gene is TRBJ1-2, the V gene TRBV4-1; 10 nucleotides line up with TRBD1. V lost 5 bases, J lost 4 bases, and 13 bases stayed unmatched. Germline assignment: CDR1 MGHRA and CDR2 YSYEKL. The CDR3 runs to 17 residues. The CDR3 DNA is TGCGCCAGCAGCACGACCAGATTGGGACAGGGGCTCTATGGCTACACCTTC. Translation: CASSTTRLGQGLYGYTF.

This chain joins TRBV7-2 and TRBJ1-3; D uncertain. The CDR3 is 16 amino acids. The germline V and J ends were trimmed by 5 bases and 3 bases, with 17 bases remaining between them. Germline V CDR1 and CDR2: SGHTA, FQGNSA. In nucleotides, the CDR3 is TGTGCCAGCAGCCCCAGTGTACCGGGATTTGGAAACACCATATATTTT. As protein: CASSPSVPGFGNTIYF.

V gene TRBV19 combines with J gene TRBJ2-1; the match to TRBD1 covers 7 bases. Per the germline V gene, CDR1 is LNHDA and CDR2 is SQIVND (reference sequence). This CDR3 region has 15 residues. V lost 4 bases and J lost 0; bases outside the gene matches: 3. CDR3 sequence reads: CASSRGDSSYNEQFF. The DNA for the CDR3 is TGTGCCAGTAGTAGAGGGGACAGCTCCTACAATGAGCAGTTCTTC.

CDR3 region: CASSNPRDFNYEQYF. CDR3 sequence (DNA): TGTGCCAGTAGTAACCCCCGGGACTTTAACTACGAGCAGTACTTC. The rearrangement uses TRBV19 and TRBJ2-7; a weak D match, TRBD2 (6 bases). V lost 4 bases to trimming and J lost 3 bases, with 16 bases between them. From germline, CDR1 is LNHDA and CDR2 SQIVND (reference sequence). The CDR3 is made up of 15 amino acids.

V and J are TRBV4-1 and TRBJ1-1; D is undetermined. V was cut by 3 bases and J by 3 bases, with 5 bases left in between. Germline CDR1 and CDR2: MGHRA and YSYEKL. The CDR3 loop spans 12 amino acids. CDR3 nucleotide sequence: TGCGCCAGCAGCCAGAGTTACACTGAAGCTTTCTTT. Its translation is CASSQSYTEAFF.

This clone was detected a few times. The rearrangement joins TRBV9 to TRBJ1-6; 8 bases line up with TRBD1. This CDR3 spans 14 amino acids. V gave up 2 bases and J gave up 8 bases; unmatched junction bases: 3. CDR1 is SGDLS and CDR2 is YYNGEE in the germline V gene. The CDR3 loop is CASSVTGADSPLHF. The CDR3 nucleotides are TGTGCCAGCAGCGTGACAGGGGCTGATTCACCCCTCCACTTT.

The rearrangement joins TRBV4-2 to TRBJ2-4; D remains unclear. Germline V gene sequence: CDR1 LGHNA, CDR2 YNFKEQ. The length of the CDR3 is 16 residues. The ends were cut back, 5 bases at V and 0 bases at J, with 14 bases in the middle. CDR3: CASSETPGIAKNIQYF. Here the CDR3 DNA reads TGTGCCAGCAGCGAAACGCCCGGTATAGCCAAAAACATTCAGTACTTC.

The V call is TRBV5-1, the J call TRBJ2-7, with TRBD1 matching over 7 bases. The germline V gene encodes CDR1 SGHRS and CDR2 YFSETQ. V lost 3 bases to trimming and J lost 0 bases; unmatched junction nucleotides: 6. The CDR3 extends over 15 amino acids. The CDR3 loop reads CASSSKGGISYEQYF. Here the CDR3 DNA reads TGCGCCAGCAGCTCGAAAGGGGGCATCTCCTACGAGCAGTACTTC. Using reference TRBV5-1 and TRBJ2-7 for the parts outside the CDR3, the full variable domain is KAGVTQTPRYLIKTRGQQVTLSCSPISGHRSVSWYQQTPGQGLQFLFEYFSETQRNKGNFPGRFSGRQFSNSRSEMNVSTLELGDSALYLCASSSKGGISYEQYFGPGTRLTVT.

The chain uses TRBV19 and TRBJ1-2; D possibly corresponds to TRBD1 (5 bases). This CDR3 is 12 amino acids long. The ends were cut back, 9 bases at V and 1 base at J, with 9 bases in the middle. CDR1 is LNHDA, CDR2 SQIVND, per germline (reference sequence). CDR3 residues: CARKTDNYGYTF. The CDR3 region has the DNA TGTGCCAGAAAGACAGATAACTATGGCTACACCTTC.

The rearrangement joins TRBV19 to TRBJ2-7; 8 bases match TRBD1. There are 13 residues in the CDR3. Germline V gene sequence: CDR1 LNHDA, CDR2 SQIVND (reference sequence). V shed 4 bases and J 5 bases; nucleotides not matched to a gene: 4. The DNA for the CDR3 is TGTGCCAGTAGTACTGGACAGGGCAACGAGCAGTACTTC. It yields the protein CASSTGQGNEQYF.

This clone has a handful of counts. The rearrangement uses TRBV6-1 and TRBJ1-1, with 10 bases that match TRBD1. J was trimmed by 1 base and V by 3 bases; bases with no gene match: 8. Germline CDR1 reads MNHNS; CDR2 reads SASEGT. The CDR3 length is 17 residues. The CDR3, as DNA: TGTGCCAGCAGTGAGTGGGACAGGGGCGGTTCGAACACTGAAGCTTTCTTT. Its protein is CASSEWDRGGSNTEAFF.

The J gene is TRBJ2-1, the V gene TRBV5-1, with 9 positions matching TRBD2. The J segment lost 4 bases and the V segment lost 1 base, leaving 3 bases of the junction unmatched. CDR1 SGHRS and CDR2 YFSETQ come from the germline V gene. This CDR3 has 15 residues. Here the CDR3 reads CASSLYSGGYNEQFF. CDR3 sequence (DNA): TGCGCCAGCAGCTTGTACAGCGGGGGGTACAATGAGCAGTTCTTC.

This clone came up a few times. The V and J genes are TRBV4-1 and TRBJ2-1; TRBD1 matches at 8 bases. Germline-derived CDR1 and CDR2 are MGHRA and YSYEKL. V gave up 8 bases and J gave up 8 bases; unmatched junction bases: 8. This CDR3 comprises 13 residues. For the CDR3, the DNA is TGCGCCAGCGGGCAGGGGGCATCGTATGAGCAGTTCTTC. This codes for CASGQGASYEQFF.

The J gene is TRBJ1-1, the V gene TRBV12-5; D unresolved. There are 12 residues in the CDR3. Per germline, CDR1 LGHNT and CDR2 FRNRAP. The V and J ends lost 1 base and 10 bases respectively, with 10 bases between them. The CDR3 loop reads CASGLAGKVAFF. CDR3 bases: TGTGCTAGTGGTTTGGCGGGAAAGGTAGCTTTCTTT.

V and J are TRBV14 and TRBJ2-7; weak D call: TRBD1 (5 bases). CDR3 length: 14 residues. Trimming cost V 0 bases and J 3 bases, with 9 bases left between them. CDR1 SGHDN and CDR2 FVKESK come from the germline V gene. The CDR3 DNA reads TGTGCCAGCAGCCAAGAAGTAGACAGCTACGAGCAGTACTTC. Its translation is CASSQEVDSYEQYF.

The DNA of the CDR3 is TGTGCCAGCAAAGCAGGACAGGCCTACGAGCAGTACTTC. It codes for CASKAGQAYEQYF. The chain joins TRBV27 to TRBJ2-7, with 7 bases lining up with TRBD1. With 7 bases clipped from V and 2 bases from J, the junction kept 5 bases outside the gene matches. This CDR3 has 13 amino acids. Germline CDR1 reads MNHEY; CDR2 reads SMNVEV (reference sequence).

The chain couples TRBV11-2 to TRBJ2-7, with 9 bases matching TRBD1. Germline V lookup: CDR1 SGHAT, CDR2 FQNNGV. Losses at the gene ends were 3 bases for V and 5 bases for J; bases not matched to a gene: 5. The CDR3 consists of 14 residues. CDR3 loop: CASSFGQGMDEQYF. In nucleotides, the CDR3 is TGTGCCAGCAGCTTCGGACAGGGGATGGACGAGCAGTACTTC. Looking up the rest from reference TRBV11-2 and TRBJ2-7 gives the full variable domain: EAGVAQSPRYKIIEKRQSVAFWCNPISGHATLYWYQQILGQGPKLLIQFQNNGVVDDSQLPKDRFSAERLKGVDSTLKIQPAKLEDSAVYLCASSFGQGMDEQYFGPGTRLTVT.

The chain has TRBV6-5 and TRBJ2-3, with 8 bases lining up with TRBD1. The CDR3 has 15 residues. V was pared by 5 bases and J by 4 bases, with 8 bases of the junction left unmatched. From germline, CDR1 is MNHEY and CDR2 SVGAGI. The CDR3 DNA sequence: TGTGCCAGCAGTCCTCGACAGGGGATCGCAGATACGCAGTATTTT. Translated, it gives CASSPRQGIADTQYF.

This chain joins TRBV7-9 and TRBJ2-1; unclear D gene. The V gene lost 1 base and the J gene lost 3 bases, with 7 bases spanning the gap. Germline V gene lookup returns CDR1 SEHNR and CDR2 FQNEAQ (reference sequence). The CDR3 is 14 amino acids. The CDR3 DNA reads TGTGCCAGCAGCTTAGTAGCCAGCTACAATGAGCAGTTCTTC. Encoded protein: CASSLVASYNEQFF.

The chain links TRBV4-2 to TRBJ2-2; a possible D gene is TRBD1 (6 bases). V was cut by 1 base and J by 1 base, with 10 bases left in between. The CDR3 has 16 residues. CDR1 and CDR2 (germline): LGHNA, YNFKEQ. This CDR3 is CASSQVPGQNTGELFF. The CDR3 coding sequence is TGTGCCAGCAGCCAAGTGCCGGGACAGAACACCGGGGAGCTGTTTTTT.

The J gene is TRBJ1-1, the V gene TRBV6-5; D uncertain. The CDR3 is made up of 14 amino acids. Per germline, CDR1 MNHEY and CDR2 SVGAGI. Deletions cut 0 bases from V and 1 base from J, with 6 bases between. CDR3 bases: TGTGCCAGCAGTTACTCGGAGGGGAACACTGAAGCTTTCTTT. As protein: CASSYSEGNTEAFF.

This chain uses TRBV13 with TRBJ2-7; the match to TRBD1 covers 7 bases. V dropped 4 bases and J dropped 6; count of bases not matched to a gene: 9. The CDR3 covers 14 residues. From germline, CDR1 is PRHDT and CDR2 FYEKMQ (reference sequence). The CDR3 nucleotides read TGTGCCAGCAGCTATGGGACAGAGGATTTCGAGCAGTACTTC. As protein: CASSYGTEDFEQYF.

This clone appeared a few times. J is TRBJ2-1 and V is TRBV7-6; D remains unclear. Germline V lookup: CDR1 SGHVS, CDR2 FNYEAQ. With 5 bases removed from V and 8 bases from J, the gap between germline ends came to 13 bases. This CDR3 is built from 13 residues. The chain's CDR3 is CASSPRFRDEQFF. DNA of the CDR3: TGTGCCAGCAGCCCCCGTTTTCGGGATGAGCAGTTCTTC.

This chain joins TRBV7-6 and TRBJ2-1, with 7 positions matching TRBD2. J was trimmed by 6 bases and V by 1 base; bases with no gene match: 6. The germline CDR1 and CDR2 sequences are SGHVS and FNYEAQ. The CDR3 has 15 amino acids. CDR3 coding DNA: TGTGCCAGCAGCTTAGGAGGGACTATCATCAATGAGCAGTTCTTC. This gives the protein CASSLGGTIINEQFF. Full variable domain (rest looked up from reference TRBV7-6 and TRBJ2-1): GAGVSQSPRYKVTKRGQDVALRCDPISGHVSLYWYRQALGQGPEFLTYFNYEAQQDKSGLPNDRFSAERPEGSISTLTIQRTEQRDSAMYRCASSLGGTIINEQFFGPGTRLTVL.

This clone was detected only a few times. The chain is built from TRBV7-6 and TRBJ2-7, with D unresolved. Trimming pared 4 bases from V and 5 bases from J, leaving 9 bases between. There are 12 residues in the CDR3. The germline V gene has CDR1 SGHVS and CDR2 FNYEAQ. The CDR3 loop reads CASSSVPHEQYF. The CDR3 DNA sequence: TGTGCCAGCAGCTCTGTTCCCCACGAGCAGTACTTC.